The present TCR beta chain was sequenced within a study of blood T cell repertoires in COVID-19. Repertoires were generated with immunoSEQ multiplex PCR, while TCRdb's copy carries only in-frame clones and drops some. The table lists around 300,000 clones, 90% of them singletons. The specimen sequenced was peripheral blood. This sequence was found in a woman aged 40 to 50 with acute or convalescent COVID-19.

CDR3 protein: CASSYGTLNYGYTF. The DNA of the CDR3 is TGCGCCAGCAGCTACGGGACACTTAACTATGGCTACACCTTC. V gene TRBV5-1 combines with J gene TRBJ1-2, with TRBD1 as a possible D gene (6 bases). The CDR3 totals 14 residues. The V gene's germline CDR1 is SGHRS and CDR2 YFSETQ. The ends were cut back, 3 bases at V and 1 base at J, with 10 bases in the middle.